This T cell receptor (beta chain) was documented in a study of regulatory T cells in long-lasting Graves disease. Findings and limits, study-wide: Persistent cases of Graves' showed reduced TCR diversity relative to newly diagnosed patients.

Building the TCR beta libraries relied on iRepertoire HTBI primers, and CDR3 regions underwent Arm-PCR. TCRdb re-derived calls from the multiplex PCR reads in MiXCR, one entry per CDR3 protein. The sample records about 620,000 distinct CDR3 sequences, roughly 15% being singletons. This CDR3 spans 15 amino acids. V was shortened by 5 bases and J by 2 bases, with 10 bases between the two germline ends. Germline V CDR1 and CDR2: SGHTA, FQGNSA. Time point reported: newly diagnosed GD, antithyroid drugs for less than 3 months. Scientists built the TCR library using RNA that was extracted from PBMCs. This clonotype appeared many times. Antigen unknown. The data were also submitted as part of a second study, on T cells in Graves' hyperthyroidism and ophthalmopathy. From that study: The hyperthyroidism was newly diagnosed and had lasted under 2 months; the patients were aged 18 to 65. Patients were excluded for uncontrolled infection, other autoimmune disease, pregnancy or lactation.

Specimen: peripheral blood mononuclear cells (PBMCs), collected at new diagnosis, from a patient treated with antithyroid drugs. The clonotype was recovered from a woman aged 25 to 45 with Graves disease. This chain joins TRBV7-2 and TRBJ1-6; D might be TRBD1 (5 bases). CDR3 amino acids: CASSPGATYNSPLHF. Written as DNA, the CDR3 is TGTGCCAGCAGCCCCGGGGCCACCTATAATTCACCCCTCCACTTT.